Each of the 17 T cell receptor beta chains below was sequenced from the same sample in a study of blood T cell repertoires in COVID-19. The data were produced by immunoSEQ multiplex PCR, yet TCRdb's version contains in-frame clones alone and is incomplete. The table has some 320,000 clones, under 95% seen once. Specimen: PBMCs or T cells enriched from blood (not recorded which). These receptors were collected from a man between 60 and 70 years old who had recovered from COVID-19.

This sequence joins TRBV6-4 and TRBJ2-3; TRBD2 matches 8 bases. With 6 bases clipped from V and 0 bases from J, the junction kept 5 bases outside the gene matches. The CDR3 extends over 15 amino acids. CDR1 is MRHNA, CDR2 SNTAGT, per germline. Here the CDR3 DNA reads TGTGCCAGCAGCGTAGCGGGGATTAGCACAGATACGCAGTATTTT. Translation gives CASSVAGISTDTQYF.

The genes are TRBV29-1 and TRBJ1-1, with D perhaps matching TRBD1 (6 bases). Germline V gene lookup returns CDR1 SQVTM and CDR2 ANQGSEA. The CDR3 covers 14 residues. The V end was cut by 7 bases, the J end by 1 base, with 16 bases between. CDR3 region: CSDVRGSGNTEAFF. As DNA, the CDR3 is TGCAGCGACGTCAGGGGTTCGGGGAACACTGAAGCTTTCTTT.

The chain combines TRBV6-4 with TRBJ1-2, with D perhaps TRBD1 (5 bases). V dropped 0 bases and J dropped 7 bases, with 15 bases sitting between them. The CDR3 sequence is 15 residues long. The V gene's germline CDR1 is MRHNA and CDR2 SNTAGT. The CDR3 spells CASSDSYGAVGGYTF. In DNA, the CDR3 is TGTGCCAGCAGTGACTCGTATGGGGCTGTCGGTGGCTACACCTTC.

Only one count was recorded for this clone. J is TRBJ1-2 and V is TRBV10-3; no clear D. The ends were cut back, 2 bases at V and 3 bases at J, with 7 bases in the middle. The germline V gene encodes CDR1 ENHRY and CDR2 SYGVKD. The CDR3 consists of 13 residues. The CDR3 sequence: CAISEDADYGYTF. The CDR3, as DNA: TGTGCCATCAGTGAGGACGCGGACTATGGCTACACCTTC.

The V and J genes are TRBV29-1 and TRBJ1-4; D ambiguous. The V end was cut by 4 bases, the J end by 7 bases, with 7 bases between. CDR1 is SQVTM and CDR2 is ANQGSEA in the germline V gene. The length of the CDR3 is 11 residues. The CDR3 bases are TGCAGCGTTGGTGGTAGTGAAAAACTGTTTTTT. Translating gives CSVGGSEKLFF.

The chain combines TRBV6-2 or TRBV6-3 with TRBJ1-6, with 7 nucleotides matching TRBD1. This CDR3 has 19 amino acids. The germline gives CDR1 MNHEY, CDR2 SVGEGT. With 4 bases clipped from V and 0 bases from J, the junction kept 12 bases outside the gene matches. Written as DNA, the CDR3 is TGTGCCAGCAGTTCCTACAGGGGCCGGAGGAGCTCCTATAATTCACCCCTCCACTTT. Protein sequence: CASSSYRGRRSSYNSPLHF.

This chain uses TRBV7-9 with TRBJ1-3, with D maybe TRBD1 (6 bases). The CDR3 sequence is 16 residues long. The ends were cut back, 5 bases at V and 0 bases at J, with 14 bases in the middle. CDR1 and CDR2 (germline): SEHNR, FQNEAQ (reference sequence). CDR3 nucleotides: TGTGCCAGCAGCCCCTCCGACAGGAGCTCTGGAAACACCATATATTTT. It encodes CASSPSDRSSGNTIYF.

This clone was counted a few times. The V call is TRBV6-5, the J call TRBJ1-1; D unclear. The CDR3 runs 13 residues. CDR1 is MNHEY, CDR2 SVGAGI, per germline. Trimming shortened V by 2 bases and J by 1 base, and 5 bases separated the two germline ends. The CDR3, as DNA: TGTGCCAGCAGTTACGAGGGGAACACTGAAGCTTTCTTT. This sequence encodes CASSYEGNTEAFF.

The genes are TRBV11-2 and TRBJ2-2; D may be TRBD1 (5 bases). V was pared by 5 bases and J by 1 base, with 11 bases between. Per the germline V gene, CDR1 is SGHAT and CDR2 is FQNNGV. The CDR3 covers 15 residues. The CDR3 coding sequence is TGTGCCAGCAGCCGCATTACAGGGAACACCGGGGAGCTGTTTTTT. It specifies CASSRITGNTGELFF.

The V call is TRBV6-2 or TRBV6-3, the J call TRBJ2-4; TRBD2 matches at 12 bases. Germline V CDR1 and CDR2: MNHEY, SVGEGT. The CDR3 has 19 amino acids. J gave up 0 bases and V 5 bases, and 11 bases lay outside the gene matches. The CDR3 here is CASSPTLAGGSIAKNIQYF. CDR3 nucleotides: TGTGCCAGCAGTCCGACACTAGCGGGAGGTTCGATAGCCAAAAACATTCAGTACTTC.

The J gene is TRBJ2-1, the V gene TRBV7-6, with 7 bases aligning to TRBD1. The CDR3 totals 14 residues. The V gene's germline CDR1 is SGHVS and CDR2 FNYEAQ. V shed 8 bases and J 5 bases; nucleotides not matched to a gene: 9. CDR3: CASHAVQGNNEQFF. CDR3 coding DNA: TGTGCCAGCCACGCGGTACAGGGGAACAATGAGCAGTTCTTC.

The chain employs TRBV7-3 and TRBJ1-2; 8 bases match TRBD1. Germline V CDR1 and CDR2: SGHTA, FQGTGA. The CDR3 covers 14 residues. V trimming: 2 bases; J trimming: 4 bases; junction bases outside the gene matches: 3. The CDR3 spells CASSLRDRSYGYTF. As DNA, the CDR3 is TGTGCCAGCAGCTTACGGGACAGGAGCTATGGCTACACCTTC.

The rearrangement links TRBV18 to TRBJ2-3; no clear D. The V gene's germline CDR1 is KGHSH and CDR2 LQKENI. V was cut by 4 bases and J by 2 bases, with 4 bases left in between. The CDR3 is made up of 12 amino acids. The CDR3: CASSRYTDTQYF. The CDR3 region has the DNA TGTGCCAGCTCACGCTACACAGATACGCAGTATTTT. Supplemented by reference TRBV18 and TRBJ2-3, the full variable domain reads NAGVMQNPRHLVRRRGQEARLRCSPMKGHSHVYWYRQLPEEGLKFMVYLQKENIIDESGMPKERFSAEFPKEGPSILRIQQVVRGDSAAYFCASSRYTDTQYFGPGTRLTVL.

This sequence joins TRBV25-1 and TRBJ2-2; perhaps TRBD1 as D (6 bases). The CDR3 sequence is 15 residues long. Trimming pared 1 base from V and 4 bases from J, leaving 10 bases between. Germline V CDR1 and CDR2: MGHDK, SYGVNS. CDR3 residues: CASSESRGPTGELFF. In DNA form, the CDR3 reads TGTGCCAGCAGTGAATCCAGGGGTCCCACCGGGGAGCTGTTTTTT.

This clone has just one count. The CDR3: CASSLARLTATNEKLFF. CDR3 DNA: TGTGCCAGCAGCTTAGCCAGGCTAACTGCAACTAATGAAAAACTGTTTTTT. V usage is TRBV7-2 and J usage is TRBJ1-4; the D is unclear. V was clipped by 0 bases and J by 0 bases, with 11 bases between them. The CDR3 covers 17 residues. Germline V gene sequence: CDR1 SGHTA, CDR2 FQGNSA.

The chain joins TRBV7-9 to TRBJ1-1; 12 bases align to TRBD1. The CDR3 length is 15 residues. The junction had 3 bases not matched to a gene; V was cut back by 3 bases and J by 4 bases. Germline V gene data show CDR1 as SEHNR and CDR2 as FQNEAQ (reference sequence). For the CDR3, the DNA is TGTGCCAGCAGCTTTGGGACAGGGGGCGGCACTGAAGCTTTCTTT. It codes for CASSFGTGGGTEAFF.

This clone was counted once. The gene calls are TRBV29-1 and TRBJ1-2; TRBD1 aligns across 9 bases. Trimming at V came to 7 bases and at J to 7 bases, leaving 13 bases not matched to a gene. This CDR3 is built from 14 residues. Germline CDR1 and CDR2: SQVTM and ANQGSEA. CDR3 nucleotides: TGCAGCGGGTTTACAGGGGGCAATTCGGTTGGCTACACCTTC. The encoded protein is CSGFTGGNSVGYTF.